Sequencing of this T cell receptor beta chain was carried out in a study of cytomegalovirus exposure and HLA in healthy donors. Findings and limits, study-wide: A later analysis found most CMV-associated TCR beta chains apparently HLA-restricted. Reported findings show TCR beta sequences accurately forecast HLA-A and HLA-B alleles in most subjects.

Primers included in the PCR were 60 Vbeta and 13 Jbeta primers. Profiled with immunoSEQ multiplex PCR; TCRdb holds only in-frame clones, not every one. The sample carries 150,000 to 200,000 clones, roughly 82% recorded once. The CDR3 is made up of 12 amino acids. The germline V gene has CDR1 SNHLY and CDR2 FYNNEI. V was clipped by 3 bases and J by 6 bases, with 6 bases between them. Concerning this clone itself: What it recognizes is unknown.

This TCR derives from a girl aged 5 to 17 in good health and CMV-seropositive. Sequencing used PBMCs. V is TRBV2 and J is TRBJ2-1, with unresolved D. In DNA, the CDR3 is TGTGCCAGCAGTGATCTCGGCAATGAGCAGTTCTTC. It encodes CASSDLGNEQFF. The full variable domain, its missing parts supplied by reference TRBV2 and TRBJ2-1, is EPEVTQTPSHQVTQMGQEVILRCVPISNHLYFYWYRQILGQKVEFLVSFYNNEISEKSEIFDDQFSVERPDGSNFTLKIRSTKLEDSAMYFCASSDLGNEQFFGPGTRLTVL.